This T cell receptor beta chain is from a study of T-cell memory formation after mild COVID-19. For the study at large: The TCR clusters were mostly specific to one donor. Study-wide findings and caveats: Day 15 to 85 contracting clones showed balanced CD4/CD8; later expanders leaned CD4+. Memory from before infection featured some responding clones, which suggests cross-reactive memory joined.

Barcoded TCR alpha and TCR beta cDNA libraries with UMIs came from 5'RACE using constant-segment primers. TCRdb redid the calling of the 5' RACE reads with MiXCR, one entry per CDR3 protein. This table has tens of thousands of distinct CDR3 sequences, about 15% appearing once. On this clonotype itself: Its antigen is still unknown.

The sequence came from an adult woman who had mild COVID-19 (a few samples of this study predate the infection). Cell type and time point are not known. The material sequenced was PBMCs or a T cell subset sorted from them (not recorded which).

CDR3 protein: CASSLTLYEQYF. DNA for the CDR3: TGTGCCAGCAGTTTAACCCTGTACGAGCAGTACTTC. V and J are TRBV12-3 or TRBV12-4 and TRBJ2-7; D ambiguous. The V end lost 2 bases, the J end lost 4 bases, and 6 bases lay between the germline ends. The length of the CDR3 is 12 residues.